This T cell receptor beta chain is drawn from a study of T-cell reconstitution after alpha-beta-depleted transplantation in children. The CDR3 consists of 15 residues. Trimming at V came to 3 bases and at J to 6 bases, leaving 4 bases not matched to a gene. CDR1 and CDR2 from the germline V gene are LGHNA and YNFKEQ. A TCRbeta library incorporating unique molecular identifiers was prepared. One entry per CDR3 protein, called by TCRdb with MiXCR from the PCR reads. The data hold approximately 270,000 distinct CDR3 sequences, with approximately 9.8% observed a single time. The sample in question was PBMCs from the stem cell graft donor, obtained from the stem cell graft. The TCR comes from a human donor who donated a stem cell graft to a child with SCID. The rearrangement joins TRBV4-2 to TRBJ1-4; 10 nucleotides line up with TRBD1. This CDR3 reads CASSQDGTGDEKLFF. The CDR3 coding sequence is TGTGCCAGCAGCCAGGACGGGACAGGGGATGAAAAACTGTTTTTT.